Each of the 8 T cell receptor beta chains below was sequenced from the same sample in a study of T cells in Graves' hyperthyroidism and ophthalmopathy. What was amplified from RNA transcripts were TCR beta CDR3 regions. HTBI primers drove first-round RT-PCR of the TCR CDR3. TCRdb re-called the multiplex PCR reads with MiXCR, one entry per CDR3 protein. The table lists some 500,000 distinct CDR3 sequences, roughly 14% of them singletons, with less than 20% in the top ten. The specimen was blood. Receptors were obtained from a woman between 18 and 29 years old with Graves' hyperthyroidism.

This clonotype was observed a few times. The rearrangement uses TRBV29-1 and TRBJ2-2, with TRBD2 matching over 12 bases. Trimming cost V 4 bases and J 5 bases; bases outside gene matches: 11. This CDR3 comprises 17 residues. Germline V lookup: CDR1 SQVTM, CDR2 ANQGSEA. The CDR3 coding sequence is TGCAGCGTTGTGTGGACTAGCGGGATAACAGGGACCGGGGAGCTGTTTTTT. This sequence encodes CSVVWTSGITGTGELFF.

The rearrangement uses TRBV19 and TRBJ2-1, with D perhaps matching TRBD2 (6 bases). Germline V gene sequence: CDR1 LNHDA, CDR2 SQIVND (reference sequence). Trimming shortened V by 4 bases and J by 1 base, and 8 bases separated the two germline ends. CDR3 length: 14 amino acids. CDR3 amino acids: CASSRGESYNEQFF. The CDR3 DNA reads as TGTGCCAGTAGTAGGGGGGAGTCCTACAATGAGCAGTTCTTC. The variable domain in full, with the rest retrieved from reference TRBV19 and TRBJ2-1, is DGGITQSPKYLFRKEGQNVTLSCEQNLNHDAMYWYRQDPGQGLRLIYYSQIVNDFQKGDIAEGYSVSREKKESFPLTVTSAQKNPTAFYLCASSRGESYNEQFFGPGTRLTVL.

This clonotype was recorded a few times. V and J are TRBV30 and TRBJ2-1; 7 bases fit TRBD2. The CDR3 spans 13 residues. The trim removed 7 bases at V and 0 bases at J, leaving 3 bases unmatched. The germline gives CDR1 GTSNPN, CDR2 SVGIG (reference sequence). Here the CDR3 DNA reads TGTGCCTTCCGGGACTACTCCTACAATGAGCAGTTCTTC. It is translated as CAFRDYSYNEQFF. Supplemented by reference TRBV30 and TRBJ2-1, the full variable domain reads SQTIHQWPATLVQPVGSPLSLECTVEGTSNPNLYWYRQAAGRGLQLLFYSVGIGQISSEVPQNLSASRPQDRQFILSSKKLLLSDSGFYLCAFRDYSYNEQFFGPGTRLTVL.

This clonotype showed up just a few times. CDR3 protein: CATRTGGWGEQFF. The DNA of the CDR3 is TGTGCCACCCGGACAGGGGGCTGGGGTGAGCAGTTCTTC. The chain uses TRBV7-9 and TRBJ2-1, with 11 bases matching TRBD1. Germline trimming cut 10 bases from V and 9 bases from J; bases unmatched to any gene: 8. Germline V CDR1 and CDR2: SEHNR, FQNEAQ (reference sequence). This CDR3 has 13 amino acids.

This clonotype came up many times. CDR3 amino acids: CASRSGYEQYF. In nucleotides, the CDR3 is TGTGCCAGCCGATCAGGGTACGAGCAGTACTTC. The V gene is TRBV10-3, the J gene TRBJ2-7; perhaps TRBD1 as D (5 bases). Per the germline V gene, CDR1 is ENHRY and CDR2 is SYGVKD. V gave up 10 bases and J gave up 4 bases, with 11 bases separating them. There are 11 residues in the CDR3.

V usage is TRBV7-9 and J usage is TRBJ2-7, with 9 bases aligning to TRBD2. Germline V gene data show CDR1 as SEHNR and CDR2 as FQNEAQ (reference sequence). This CDR3 spans 16 amino acids. V was pared by 1 base and J by 3 bases, with 7 bases of the junction left unmatched. CDR3 sequence: CASSLGGREGHYEQYV. The DNA of the CDR3 is TGTGCCAGCAGCTTAGGAGGGCGGGAGGGCCACTACGAGCAGTACGTC.

The table lists this clonotype with a few counts. The V call is TRBV24-1, the J call TRBJ2-1; 9 nucleotides match TRBD2. The CDR3 contains 15 residues. Germline assignment: CDR1 KGHDR and CDR2 SFDVKD. J was trimmed by 3 bases and V by 6 bases; bases with no gene match: 5. CDR3 nucleotides: TGTGCCACCAGTAGACTAGCGGAGGTCTACAATGAGCAGTTCTTC. Translation: CATSRLAEVYNEQFF.

This clonotype showed up many times. The CDR3 bases are TGCGCCAGCAGCTTTAAGGACAGGAAGGATGGCTACACCTTC. It specifies CASSFKDRKDGYTF. This chain joins TRBV5-1 and TRBJ1-2, with TRBD1 matching over 7 bases. The CDR3 consists of 14 residues. The trim removed 2 bases at V and 6 bases at J, leaving 7 bases unmatched. Germline lookup yields CDR1 SGHRS and CDR2 YFSETQ.